This T cell receptor beta chain is drawn from a study of blood T cell repertoires in COVID-19. About the research overall: Samples taken during acute and convalescent COVID-19 were collected in the United States, Italy and Spain.

Assay used: immunoSEQ multiplex PCR; TCRdb lists only in-frame clones, some missing. The sample lists more than 200,000 clones, 83% occurring once. The CDR3 spans 17 residues. CDR1 and CDR2 (germline): SGHRS, YFSETQ. V lost 0 bases and J lost 1; bases outside the gene matches: 4. This chain connects TRBV5-1 to TRBJ2-5, with 12 nucleotides matching TRBD2. This clonotype was sampled from a woman in her sixties or seventies with active or convalescent COVID-19. Sequencing was done on a sample of peripheral blood. CDR3 protein: CASSLGLAGGVQETQYF. The CDR3 coding sequence is TGCGCCAGCAGCTTGGGGCTAGCGGGAGGGGTCCAAGAGACCCAGTACTTC. The full variable domain, with the rest looked up from reference TRBV5-1 and TRBJ2-5, is KAGVTQTPRYLIKTRGQQVTLSCSPISGHRSVSWYQQTPGQGLQFLFEYFSETQRNKGNFPGRFSGRQFSNSRSEMNVSTLELGDSALYLCASSLGLAGGVQETQYFGPGTRLLVL.